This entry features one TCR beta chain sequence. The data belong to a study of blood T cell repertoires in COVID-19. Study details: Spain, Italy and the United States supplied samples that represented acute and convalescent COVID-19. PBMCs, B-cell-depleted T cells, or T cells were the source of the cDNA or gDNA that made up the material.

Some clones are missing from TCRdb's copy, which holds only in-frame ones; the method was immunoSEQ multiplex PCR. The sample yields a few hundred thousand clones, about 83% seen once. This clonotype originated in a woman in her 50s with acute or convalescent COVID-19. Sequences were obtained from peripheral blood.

DNA for the CDR3: TGTGCCATCAGTGATCTCCTTAGCACAGATACGCAGTATTTT. Translating it yields CAISDLLSTDTQYF. The rearrangement joins TRBV10-3 to TRBJ2-3; D gene unclear. V was pared by 3 bases and J by 0 bases, with 7 bases between. Germline CDR1 and CDR2: ENHRY and SYGVKD. The CDR3 has 14 residues.